This section outlines one T cell receptor beta chain sequence together with its context. The data are from a study of OX40 agonist ivuxolimab in advanced cancers. Study at large: In this cohort, patients received ivuxolimab, an agonistic anti-OX40 (CD134) antibody.

Autoimmune disease history or systemic immunosuppression excluded patients. Libraries were prepared by immunoSEQ multiplex PCR; TCRdb keeps only in-frame clonotypes and omits some of them. This table holds 50,000 to 75,000 clones, 84% found once. Germline V gene lookup returns CDR1 LGHNA and CDR2 YSLEER. CDR3 length: 15 residues. V lost 1 base to trimming and J lost 0 bases, with 4 bases between them. This clonotype was obtained from an adult with an advanced solid tumor such as melanoma, head and neck, liver or kidney cancer. The chain links TRBV4-3 to TRBJ2-6; D gene uncertain. Here the sequenced sample was CD4+ or CD8+ T cells sorted from blood, taken in a trial of the OX40 agonist ivuxolimab. CDR3 amino acids: CASSQAGSGANVLTF. The CDR3, as DNA: TGCGCCAGCAGCCAAGCCGGCTCTGGGGCCAACGTCCTGACTTTC.